This T cell receptor beta chain is from a study of blood T cell repertoires in COVID-19. Study background: The United States, Italy and Spain were the sources of the acute and convalescent COVID-19 samples. From T cells, B-cell-depleted T cells, or PBMCs came the material, which was cDNA or gDNA.

Germline CDR1 reads SGDLS; CDR2 reads YYNGEE. CDR3 size: 15 residues. V lost 4 bases, J lost 2 bases, and 13 bases lay in between. Seattle patients were enrolled while actively infected and followed longitudinally. Original methodology: Estimation of nucleated cell counts was performed using reference gene primer amplification. The method was immunoSEQ multiplex PCR; TCRdb's version includes in-frame clones alone and lacks a portion of them. For V, J and clone size, that table is used; D and trimming come from the DNA. The data show roughly 230,000 clones, around nine tenths seen once. The clonotype originates from a young man with COVID-19, enrolled during active disease. This sequence joins TRBV9 and TRBJ1-3, with D hard to call. Sequenced sample: peripheral blood. CDR3 residues: CASSPSDGAGNTIYF. The CDR3 DNA is TGTGCCAGCAGCCCCAGTGACGGGGCTGGAAACACCATATATTTT.